Listed below are T cell receptor beta chains from one sample, sequenced in a study of T cells in Graves' hyperthyroidism and ophthalmopathy. TCRdb independently ran MiXCR on the multiplex PCR reads; one entry per CDR3 protein. This table has a few hundred thousand distinct CDR3 sequences, under 25% appearing once. The sequenced material came from blood. These receptors originate from a man aged 18-30 years with Graves' hyperthyroidism. CDR3s include the opening cysteine and the closing phenylalanine or tryptophan. Each record gives: D gene, V gene, clone size, J gene, CDR3 protein, CDR3 DNA. D genes are given only for firm matches. Some rows mark clone size as missing; the rest say once, few, many or name a class of expanded clone.

d_gene: TRBD1; v_gene: TRBV29-1; abundance: many; j_gene: TRBJ2-3; CDR3aa: CSVRDRVGDTQYF; CDR3nt: TGCAGCGTTCGGGACAGGGTCGGCGATACGCAGTATTTT
d_gene: NA; v_gene: TRBV6-1; abundance: NA; j_gene: TRBJ1-5; CDR3aa: CASSPLSQGKGNQPQHF; CDR3nt: TGTGCCAGCAGCCCCCTTTCCCAGGGGAAAGGCAATCAGCCCCAGCATTTT
d_gene: NA; v_gene: TRBV2; abundance: many; j_gene: TRBJ1-2; CDR3aa: CASKTEGADYGYTF; CDR3nt: TGTGCCAGCAAAACGGAAGGGGCAGACTATGGCTACACCTTC
d_gene: NA; v_gene: TRBV6-1; abundance: many; j_gene: TRBJ1-1; CDR3aa: CASSAVPNTEAFF; CDR3nt: TGTGCCAGCAGTGCCGTTCCGAACACTGAAGCTTTCTTT
d_gene: NA; v_gene: TRBV6-5; abundance: many; j_gene: TRBJ2-7; CDR3aa: CASSYSLGREQYF; CDR3nt: TGTGCCAGCAGTTACTCGCTCGGGCGCGAGCAGTACTTC
d_gene: NA; v_gene: TRBV29-1; abundance: NA; j_gene: TRBJ2-7; CDR3aa: CSVVPGESYEQYF; CDR3nt: TGCAGCGTTGTTCCGGGGGAGTCCTACGAGCAGTACTTC
d_gene: TRBD1; v_gene: TRBV28; abundance: many; j_gene: TRBJ1-2; CDR3aa: CASSAPGQGDGYTF; CDR3nt: TGTGCCAGCAGTGCCCCGGGACAGGGTGATGGCTACACCTTC
d_gene: TRBD1; v_gene: TRBV12-3/TRBV12-4; abundance: NA; j_gene: TRBJ2-7; CDR3aa: CASSLRTGEDYEQYF; CDR3nt: TGTGCCAGCAGTTTAAGGACAGGGGAAGACTACGAGCAGTACTTC
d_gene: NA; v_gene: TRBV28; abundance: NA; j_gene: TRBJ1-2; CDR3aa: CASSPTWTHAGRTF; CDR3nt: TGTGCCAGCAGCCCAACGTGGACACACGCGGGGAGGACCTTC
d_gene: TRBD2; v_gene: TRBV27; abundance: many; j_gene: TRBJ2-7; CDR3aa: CASSLNGLAGPSYEQYF; CDR3nt: TGTGCCAGCAGTTTAAACGGACTAGCGGGTCCCTCCTACGAGCAGTACTTC
d_gene: NA; v_gene: TRBV12-3/TRBV12-4; abundance: NA; j_gene: TRBJ1-2; CDR3aa: CASSDRPRNYGYTF; CDR3nt: TGTGCCAGCAGTGACCGCCCAAGGAACTATGGCTACACCTTC
d_gene: NA; v_gene: TRBV18; abundance: few; j_gene: TRBJ1-1; CDR3aa: CASSPYRRGNTEAFF; CDR3nt: TGTGCCAGCTCACCATACCGGAGGGGGAACACTGAAGCTTTCTTT
d_gene: TRBD1; v_gene: TRBV20-1; abundance: many; j_gene: TRBJ1-2; CDR3aa: CSARDVGTAGGGYTF; CDR3nt: TGCAGTGCTAGAGATGTCGGGACAGCCGGGGGTGGCTACACCTTC
d_gene: NA; v_gene: TRBV27; abundance: NA; j_gene: TRBJ1-1; CDR3aa: CASSAGGGRYTEAFF; CDR3nt: TGTGCCAGCAGTGCGGGGGGGGGAAGATACACTGAAGCTTTCTTT
d_gene: NA; v_gene: TRBV28; abundance: many; j_gene: TRBJ1-1; CDR3aa: CASSFSRGLYTEAFF; CDR3nt: TGTGCCAGCAGTTTCTCCAGGGGATTGTACACTGAAGCTTTCTTT
d_gene: NA; v_gene: TRBV10-3; abundance: NA; j_gene: TRBJ1-5; CDR3aa: CAISEYGDQPQHF; CDR3nt: TGTGCCATCAGTGAGTATGGGGACCAGCCCCAGCATTTT
d_gene: NA; v_gene: TRBV12-3/TRBV12-4; abundance: many; j_gene: TRBJ2-7; CDR3aa: CASALTEPREQYF; CDR3nt: TGTGCCAGCGCCCTAACCGAGCCTAGGGAGCAGTACTTC
d_gene: NA; v_gene: TRBV28; abundance: many; j_gene: TRBJ2-5; CDR3aa: CASIGGLGETQYF; CDR3nt: TGTGCCAGTATTGGGGGGCTCGGGGAGACCCAGTACTTC
d_gene: NA; v_gene: TRBV6-1; abundance: many; j_gene: TRBJ1-1; CDR3aa: CASSLEAMNTEAFF; CDR3nt: TGTGCCAGCTCATTGGAGGCAATGAACACTGAAGCTTTCTTT
d_gene: NA; v_gene: TRBV12-3/TRBV12-4; abundance: many; j_gene: TRBJ1-1; CDR3aa: CASSFWGFQMNTEAFF; CDR3nt: TGTGCCAGCAGTTTTTGGGGGTTCCAGATGAACACTGAAGCTTTCTTT
d_gene: NA; v_gene: TRBV6-2/TRBV6-3; abundance: many; j_gene: TRBJ1-1; CDR3aa: CASSYGLGVDTEAFF; CDR3nt: TGTGCCAGCAGTTACGGACTGGGTGTCGACACTGAAGCTTTCTTT
d_gene: NA; v_gene: TRBV20-1; abundance: many; j_gene: TRBJ1-2; CDR3aa: CSAPGTPQHYGYTF; CDR3nt: TGCAGTGCTCCCGGGACTCCTCAGCACTATGGCTACACCTTC
d_gene: NA; v_gene: TRBV12-3/TRBV12-4; abundance: NA; j_gene: TRBJ1-2; CDR3aa: CASSLVLQTRVIANYGYTF; CDR3nt: TGTGCCAGCAGTTTAGTTTTACAGACAAGAGTAATTGCTAACTATGGCTACACCTTC
d_gene: NA; v_gene: TRBV20-1; abundance: NA; j_gene: TRBJ2-6; CDR3aa: CSATAWGSGANVLTF; CDR3nt: TGCAGTGCTACTGCATGGGGCTCTGGGGCCAACGTCCTGACTTTC
d_gene: NA; v_gene: TRBV19; abundance: many; j_gene: TRBJ1-1; CDR3aa: CASSATVNTEAFF; CDR3nt: TGTGCCAGTAGTGCTACAGTGAACACTGAAGCTTTCTTT
d_gene: TRBD2; v_gene: TRBV6-5; abundance: few; j_gene: TRBJ2-7; CDR3aa: CASSFTSGSSYEQYF; CDR3nt: TGTGCCAGCAGTTTTACTAGCGGAAGCTCCTACGAGCAGTACTTC
d_gene: TRBD1; v_gene: TRBV25-1; abundance: many; j_gene: TRBJ2-2; CDR3aa: CASGGGTGATGELFF; CDR3nt: TGTGCCAGCGGGGGGGGGACAGGGGCCACCGGGGAGCTGTTTTTT
d_gene: NA; v_gene: TRBV12-3/TRBV12-4; abundance: few; j_gene: TRBJ1-5; CDR3aa: CASSLHREGQPQHF; CDR3nt: TGTGCCAGCAGTCTTCACAGGGAGGGTCAGCCCCAGCATTTT
d_gene: NA; v_gene: TRBV25-1; abundance: many; j_gene: TRBJ1-2; CDR3aa: CASSDLNYGYTF; CDR3nt: TGTGCCAGCAGTGATTTAAACTATGGCTACACCTTC
d_gene: NA; v_gene: TRBV12-3/TRBV12-4; abundance: NA; j_gene: TRBJ2-7; CDR3aa: CASSQGLRQENRQYF; CDR3nt: TGCGCCAGCAGCCAGGGTCTTAGACAAGAGAACCGGCAGTACTTC
d_gene: NA; v_gene: TRBV30; abundance: many; j_gene: TRBJ1-2; CDR3aa: CAWRGGGDPWGYTF; CDR3nt: TGTGCCTGGAGAGGGGGAGGAGACCCCTGGGGCTACACCTTC
d_gene: NA; v_gene: TRBV28; abundance: many; j_gene: TRBJ2-5; CDR3aa: CASSLPPRPQETQYF; CDR3nt: TGTGCCAGCAGTCTCCCCCCGCGGCCCCAAGAGACCCAGTACTTC
d_gene: TRBD1; v_gene: TRBV28; abundance: many; j_gene: TRBJ2-7; CDR3aa: CASSLGVLDRDPLGGQYF; CDR3nt: TGTGCCAGCAGTTTAGGTGTTCTGGACAGGGATCCTTTGGGGGGGCAGTACTTC
d_gene: TRBD1; v_gene: TRBV12-3/TRBV12-4; abundance: NA; j_gene: TRBJ2-7; CDR3aa: CASSPFRGNEQYF; CDR3nt: TGTGCCAGCAGTCCATTCAGGGGGAACGAGCAGTACTTC
d_gene: TRBD1; v_gene: TRBV3-1; abundance: NA; j_gene: TRBJ1-1; CDR3aa: CASSQQGAGAMNTEAFF; CDR3nt: TGTGCCAGCAGCCAACAGGGGGCTGGGGCTATGAACACTGAAGCTTTCTTT
d_gene: NA; v_gene: TRBV27; abundance: many; j_gene: TRBJ1-2; CDR3aa: CASTSRGPGYNYGYTF; CDR3nt: TGTGCCAGCACTTCGAGGGGCCCGGGATATAACTATGGCTACACCTTC
d_gene: NA; v_gene: TRBV5-5; abundance: NA; j_gene: TRBJ1-1; CDR3aa: CASSFRWGSTEAFF; CDR3nt: TGTGCCAGCAGCTTTCGATGGGGAAGCACTGAAGCTTTCTTT
d_gene: NA; v_gene: TRBV6-1; abundance: NA; j_gene: TRBJ1-2; CDR3aa: CASRQGIYGYTF; CDR3nt: TGTGCCAGCCGGCAAGGTATCTATGGCTACACCTTC
d_gene: TRBD1; v_gene: TRBV7-2; abundance: many; j_gene: TRBJ1-6; CDR3aa: CASSPDRGYSPLHF; CDR3nt: TGTGCCAGCAGCCCTGACAGGGGCTATTCACCCCTCCACTTT
d_gene: TRBD1; v_gene: TRBV5-8; abundance: NA; j_gene: TRBJ2-7; CDR3aa: CASSAEPGQGMREQYF; CDR3nt: TGTGCCAGCAGCGCAGAGCCGGGACAGGGCATGAGGGAGCAGTACTTC
d_gene: TRBD1; v_gene: TRBV7-9; abundance: many; j_gene: TRBJ1-2; CDR3aa: CASTLDRVYGYTF; CDR3nt: TGTGCCAGCACCCTGGACAGGGTCTATGGCTACACCTTC
d_gene: NA; v_gene: TRBV7-8; abundance: NA; j_gene: TRBJ1-1; CDR3aa: CASSLSREGGTEAFF; CDR3nt: TGTGCCAGCAGCTTAAGCAGGGAGGGCGGGACTGAAGCTTTCTTT
d_gene: NA; v_gene: TRBV28; abundance: many; j_gene: TRBJ1-2; CDR3aa: CASVSVGSVSSYGYTF; CDR3nt: TGTGCCAGCGTTTCCGTCGGGTCGGTATCCTCGTATGGCTACACCTTC
d_gene: TRBD2; v_gene: TRBV6-5; abundance: many; j_gene: TRBJ2-7; CDR3aa: CASKEGGGDTYEQYF; CDR3nt: TGTGCCAGCAAGGAGGGCGGGGGGGATACCTACGAGCAGTACTTC
d_gene: NA; v_gene: TRBV7-8; abundance: few; j_gene: TRBJ1-1; CDR3aa: CASSQQSMNTEAFF; CDR3nt: TGTGCCAGCAGCCAACAATCAATGAACACTGAAGCTTTCTTT
d_gene: NA; v_gene: TRBV6-1; abundance: many; j_gene: TRBJ2-7; CDR3aa: CASSESPAGYEQYF; CDR3nt: TGTGCCAGCAGTGAGAGTCCCGCCGGGTACGAGCAGTACTTC
d_gene: NA; v_gene: TRBV7-8; abundance: NA; j_gene: TRBJ1-5; CDR3aa: CASSPRAGSRPQHF; CDR3nt: TGTGCCAGCAGCCCCCGGGCAGGGAGTAGGCCCCAGCATTTT
d_gene: NA; v_gene: TRBV12-3/TRBV12-4; abundance: many; j_gene: TRBJ2-5; CDR3aa: CASRASQETQYF; CDR3nt: TGTGCCAGCAGGGCCTCCCAAGAGACCCAGTACTTC